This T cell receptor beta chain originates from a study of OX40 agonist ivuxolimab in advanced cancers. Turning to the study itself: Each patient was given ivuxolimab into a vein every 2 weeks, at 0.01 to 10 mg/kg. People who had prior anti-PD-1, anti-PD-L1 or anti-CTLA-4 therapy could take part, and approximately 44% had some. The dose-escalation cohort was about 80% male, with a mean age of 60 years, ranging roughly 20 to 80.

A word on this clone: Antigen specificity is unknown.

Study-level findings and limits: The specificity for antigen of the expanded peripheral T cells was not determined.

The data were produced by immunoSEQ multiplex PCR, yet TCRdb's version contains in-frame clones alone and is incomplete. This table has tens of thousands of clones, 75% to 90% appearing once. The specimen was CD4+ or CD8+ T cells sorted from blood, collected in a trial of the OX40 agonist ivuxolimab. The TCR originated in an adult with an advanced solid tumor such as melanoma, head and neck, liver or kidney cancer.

CDR3 coding DNA: TGTGCCAGCAGCCAAGGACAGGGGGCCCAGCCCCAGCATTTT. Translating it yields CASSQGQGAQPQHF. The J gene is TRBJ1-5, the V gene TRBV4-2, with 10 positions matching TRBD1. This CDR3 region has 14 residues. With 1 base clipped from V and 7 bases from J, the junction kept 1 base outside the gene matches. The germline gives CDR1 LGHNA, CDR2 YNFKEQ.